The clone carrying this TCR beta chain showed up just once. The entry originates in a study of blood T cell repertoires in COVID-19. Participants were aged about 18 to 100 years from about two dozen US areas. The CDR3 contains 15 residues. The germline CDR1 and CDR2 sequences are MNHEY and SMNVEV (reference sequence). The V and J ends lost 7 bases and 0 bases respectively, with 16 bases between them. Profiled with immunoSEQ multiplex PCR; TCRdb holds only in-frame clones, not every one. Among 200,000 or so clones, just under 85% were seen once, and the ten largest hold about 1.3%. Input material: PBMCs or T cells enriched from blood (not recorded which). The genes are TRBV27 and TRBJ2-7, with a possible D match to TRBD1 (6 bases). The TCR sequence derives from a woman aged 40 to 50 with acute COVID-19. The CDR3 DNA follows: TGTGCCAGCATTAACTCGAGGGGGAGCTCCTACGAGCAGTACTTC. Translated, it gives CASINSRGSSYEQYF.